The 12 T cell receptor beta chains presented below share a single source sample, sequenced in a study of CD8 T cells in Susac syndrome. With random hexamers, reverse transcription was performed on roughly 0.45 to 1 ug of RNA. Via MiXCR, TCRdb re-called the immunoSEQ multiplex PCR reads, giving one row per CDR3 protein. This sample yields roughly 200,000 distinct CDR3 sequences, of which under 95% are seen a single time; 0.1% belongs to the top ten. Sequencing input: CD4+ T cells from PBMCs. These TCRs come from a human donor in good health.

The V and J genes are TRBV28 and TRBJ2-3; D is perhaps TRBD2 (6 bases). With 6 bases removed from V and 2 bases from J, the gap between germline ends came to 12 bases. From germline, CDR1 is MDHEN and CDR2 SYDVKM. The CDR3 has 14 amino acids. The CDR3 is CASSQSGYTDTQYF. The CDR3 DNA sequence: TGTGCCAGCAGCCAAAGCGGGTACACAGATACGCAGTATTTT.

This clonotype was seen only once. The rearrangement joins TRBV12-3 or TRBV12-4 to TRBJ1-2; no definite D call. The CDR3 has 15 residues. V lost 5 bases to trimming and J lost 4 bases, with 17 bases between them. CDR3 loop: CASSQRGGGSYGYTF. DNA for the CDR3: TGTGCCAGCAGTCAACGCGGTGGAGGCTCCTATGGCTACACCTTC.

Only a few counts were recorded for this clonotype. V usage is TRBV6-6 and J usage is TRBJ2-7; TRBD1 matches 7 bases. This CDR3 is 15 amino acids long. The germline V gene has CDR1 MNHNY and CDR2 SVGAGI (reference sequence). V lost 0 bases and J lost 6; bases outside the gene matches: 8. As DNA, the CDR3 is TGTGCCAGCAGTTACTCCGGGACAGTATCGAGCGAGCAGTACTTC. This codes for CASSYSGTVSSEQYF.

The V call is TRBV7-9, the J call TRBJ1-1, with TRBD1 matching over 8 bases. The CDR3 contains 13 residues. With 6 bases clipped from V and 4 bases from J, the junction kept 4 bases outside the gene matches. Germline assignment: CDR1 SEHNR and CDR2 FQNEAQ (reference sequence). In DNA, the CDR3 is TGTGCCAGCAGTACAGGGGGTATCACTGAAGCTTTCTTT. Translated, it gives CASSTGGITEAFF.

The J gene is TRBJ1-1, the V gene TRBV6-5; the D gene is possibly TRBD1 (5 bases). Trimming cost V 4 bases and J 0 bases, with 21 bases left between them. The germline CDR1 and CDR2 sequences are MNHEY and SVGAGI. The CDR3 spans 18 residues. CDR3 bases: TGTGCCAGCAGTTCCCCCTCGGGGCCGAGATTTCTGAACACTGAAGCTTTCTTT. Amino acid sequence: CASSSPSGPRFLNTEAFF.

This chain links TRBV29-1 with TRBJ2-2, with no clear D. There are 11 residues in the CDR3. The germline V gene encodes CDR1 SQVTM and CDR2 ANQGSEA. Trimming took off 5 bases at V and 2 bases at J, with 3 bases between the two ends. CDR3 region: CSVLNTGELFF. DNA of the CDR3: TGCAGCGTTCTAAACACCGGGGAGCTGTTTTTT.

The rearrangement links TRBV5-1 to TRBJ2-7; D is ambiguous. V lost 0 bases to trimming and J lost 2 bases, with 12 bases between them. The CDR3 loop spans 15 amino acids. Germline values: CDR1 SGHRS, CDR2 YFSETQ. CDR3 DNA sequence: TGCGCCAGCAGCTTGGTCCGCGGCCTTACCTACGAGCAGTACTTC. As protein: CASSLVRGLTYEQYF.

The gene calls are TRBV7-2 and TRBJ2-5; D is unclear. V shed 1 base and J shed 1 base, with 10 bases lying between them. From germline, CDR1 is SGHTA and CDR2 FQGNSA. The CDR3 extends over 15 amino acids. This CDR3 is CASSLGSVGQETQYF. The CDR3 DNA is TGTGCCAGCAGCTTAGGGTCGGTGGGCCAAGAGACCCAGTACTTC.

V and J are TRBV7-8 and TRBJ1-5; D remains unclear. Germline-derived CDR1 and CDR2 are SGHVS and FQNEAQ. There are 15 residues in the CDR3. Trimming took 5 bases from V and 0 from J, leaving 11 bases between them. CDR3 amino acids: CASSPALYSNQPQHF. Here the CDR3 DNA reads TGTGCCAGCAGCCCGGCCTTGTATAGCAATCAGCCCCAGCATTTT.

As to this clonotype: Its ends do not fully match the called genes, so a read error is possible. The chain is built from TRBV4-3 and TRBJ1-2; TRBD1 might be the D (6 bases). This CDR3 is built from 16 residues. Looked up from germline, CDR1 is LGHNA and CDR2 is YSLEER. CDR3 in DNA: TGCGCCAGCAGCCAAGATCTGGGCAGGGCCCATGGGGGCTGCACCTTC. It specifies CASSQDLGRAHGGCTF.

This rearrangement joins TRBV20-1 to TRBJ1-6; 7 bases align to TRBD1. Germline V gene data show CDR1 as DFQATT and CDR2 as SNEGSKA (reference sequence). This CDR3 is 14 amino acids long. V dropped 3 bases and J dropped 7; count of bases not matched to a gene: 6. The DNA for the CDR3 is TGCAGTGCTAGGATCGACAGGGTCAATTCACCCCTCCACTTT. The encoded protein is CSARIDRVNSPLHF.

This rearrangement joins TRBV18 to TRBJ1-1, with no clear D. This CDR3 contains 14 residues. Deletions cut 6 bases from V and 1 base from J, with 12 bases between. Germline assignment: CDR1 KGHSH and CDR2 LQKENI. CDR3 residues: CASSRTTGNTEAFF. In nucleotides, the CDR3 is TGTGCCAGCTCCCGGACGACGGGGAACACTGAAGCTTTCTTT.